One and the same sample provided the 27 T cell receptor beta chains below, sequenced in a study of blood T cell repertoires in COVID-19. Repertoires were generated with immunoSEQ multiplex PCR, while TCRdb's copy carries only in-frame clones and drops some. The profile shows about 220,000 clones, 65% to 85% of them singletons. Sequenced input: peripheral blood. The receptors here all came from a human donor in a cohort sampled during active COVID-19.

This sequence joins TRBV7-8 and TRBJ2-1; 8 bases fit TRBD1. J was trimmed by 5 bases and V by 1 base; bases with no gene match: 1. Germline V lookup: CDR1 SGHVS, CDR2 FQNEAQ. The CDR3 contains 14 residues. This CDR3 reads CASSLGGQDNEQFF. The CDR3 nucleotides are TGTGCCAGCAGCTTAGGGGGACAGGACAATGAGCAGTTCTTC.

Note on this clone: Other DNA sequences within the sample encode an identical CDR3. The chain employs TRBV3-1 (or the pseudogene TRBV3-2) and TRBJ2-7; D remains ambiguous. This CDR3 contains 11 residues. The V gene lost 1 base and the J gene lost 6 bases, with 4 bases spanning the gap. The germline CDR1 and CDR2 sequences are LGHDT and YNNKEL (reference sequence). The CDR3 protein is CASSQAREQYF. The DNA of the CDR3 is TGTGCCAGCAGCCAAGCGCGCGAGCAGTACTTC.

This clone was seen a handful of times. V gene TRBV25-1 combines with J gene TRBJ1-2; a weak D match, TRBD1 (5 bases). The CDR3 contains 15 residues. Germline assignment: CDR1 MGHDK and CDR2 SYGVNS. Trimming left V 9 bases short and J 6 bases short, with 23 bases between. In DNA, the CDR3 is TGTGCCAGTACTCCCCGGGGGGAGGGAGTGGATGGCTACACCTTC. Protein: CASTPRGEGVDGYTF.

The chain joins TRBV20-1 to TRBJ1-1; weak D call: TRBD1 (5 bases). V shed 7 bases and J shed 1 base, with 7 bases lying between them. CDR1 is DFQATT, CDR2 SNEGSKA, per germline (reference sequence). The CDR3 totals 11 residues. The CDR3 DNA reads as TGCAGTGGACAGCAGAACACTGAAGCTTTCTTT. This sequence encodes CSGQQNTEAFF.

The chain recombines TRBV5-1 with TRBJ2-3, with 8 nucleotides matching TRBD2. V dropped 2 bases and J dropped 4; count of bases not matched to a gene: 6. Germline CDR1 reads SGHRS; CDR2 reads YFSETQ. CDR3 length equals 15 residues. The CDR3 loop reads CASSFTGGRPDTQYF. As DNA, the CDR3 is TGCGCCAGCAGCTTTACGGGGGGGCGCCCAGATACGCAGTATTTT. Together with reference TRBV5-1 and TRBJ2-3, the CDR3 gives the full variable domain: KAGVTQTPRYLIKTRGQQVTLSCSPISGHRSVSWYQQTPGQGLQFLFEYFSETQRNKGNFPGRFSGRQFSNSRSEMNVSTLELGDSALYLCASSFTGGRPDTQYFGPGTRLTVL.

The rearrangement uses TRBV9 and TRBJ2-5; tentative D call: TRBD2 (5 bases). Per germline, CDR1 SGDLS and CDR2 YYNGEE. The CDR3 contains 13 residues. Deletions cut 4 bases from V and 5 bases from J, with 12 bases between. The CDR3 protein is CASSPDPGETQYF. The CDR3 nucleotides read TGTGCCAGCAGCCCAGACCCGGGGGAGACCCAGTACTTC.

This rearrangement joins TRBV5-8 to TRBJ1-2, with 9 nucleotides matching TRBD1. In germline, CDR1 is SGHTS, CDR2 YDEGEE. Trimming removed 6 bases from V and 4 bases from J; junction bases left unmatched: 7. CDR3 length equals 14 residues. The CDR3 coding sequence is TGTGCCAGCAACTCACGGACAGGGGCCTATGGCTACACCTTC. Translation: CASNSRTGAYGYTF.

At least ten counts were recorded for this clone. The V call is TRBV3-1 (or the pseudogene TRBV3-2), the J call TRBJ1-2, with D unresolved. This CDR3 region has 12 residues. Trimming took 8 bases from V and 8 from J, leaving 15 bases between them. Germline lookup yields CDR1 LGHDT and CDR2 YNNKEL (reference sequence). The CDR3 region has the DNA TGTGCCAGCTCTTCCTCAGCGGGCGGCTACACCTTC. It codes for CASSSSAGGYTF.

This clone was recorded once. The gene calls are TRBV10-3 and TRBJ2-7; TRBD1 aligns across 9 bases. This CDR3 comprises 15 residues. The V gene end was trimmed by 9 bases and the J gene end by 2 bases; junction bases not matched to a gene: 11. Germline lookup yields CDR1 ENHRY and CDR2 SYGVKD. The DNA of the CDR3 is TGTGCCATTCTGTCCGGACAGGGGCGAACCTACGAGCAGTACTTC. This codes for CAILSGQGRTYEQYF.

The rearrangement uses TRBV28 and TRBJ2-5; D may be TRBD2 (5 bases). V was trimmed by 3 bases and J by 2 bases, leaving 13 bases between them. This CDR3 region has 15 residues. The germline gives CDR1 MDHEN, CDR2 SYDVKM. DNA of the CDR3: TGTGCCAGCAGTTTTCGCGCGGGCGGACAAGAGACCCAGTACTTC. Translating gives CASSFRAGGQETQYF.

The V gene is TRBV4-1, the J gene TRBJ1-4, with D possibly TRBD1 on 6 matching bases. This CDR3 has 15 amino acids. V was clipped by 4 bases and J by 8 bases, with 17 bases between them. Germline CDR1 MGHRA, CDR2 YSYEKL. The CDR3 reads CASSRTGSRPEKLFF. CDR3 bases: TGCGCCAGCAGCCGAACAGGGTCTCGCCCAGAAAAACTGTTTTTT.

J is TRBJ2-6 and V is TRBV28, with a weak D call TRBD2 (6 bases). Germline lookup yields CDR1 MDHEN and CDR2 SYDVKM. V lost 10 bases and J 0 bases, leaving 16 bases between the germline ends. The CDR3 length is 16 residues. The CDR3 coding sequence is TGTGCCACCCCCCTAGGTAGCGGCTCTGGGGCCAACGTCCTGACTTTC. The encoded protein is CATPLGSGSGANVLTF.

This chain joins TRBV19 and TRBJ2-3; possible D gene TRBD2, 6 bases. The CDR3 is 20 residues long. CDR1 and CDR2 from the germline V gene are LNHDA and SQIVND (reference sequence). V was cut by 6 bases and J by 1 base, with 29 bases left in between. CDR3 nucleotides: TGTGCCAGTAGGACCGCTCCGGGGCGCGGGGCGCCTCTTTGCACAGATACGCAGTATTTT. This translates into CASRTAPGRGAPLCTDTQYF.

The sample holds a few counts of this clone. The chain couples TRBV28 to TRBJ1-2; the D is unclear. There are 12 residues in the CDR3. Germline V gene lookup returns CDR1 MDHEN and CDR2 SYDVKM. V lost 6 bases and J 5 bases, leaving 10 bases between the germline ends. The CDR3 coding sequence is TGTGCCAGCAGCCTCGGGGAATATGGCTACACCTTC. Translated, it gives CASSLGEYGYTF.

The J gene is TRBJ2-1, the V gene TRBV10-3; 8 bases match TRBD2. Germline V gives CDR1 ENHRY, CDR2 SYGVKD. CDR3 length: 16 amino acids. The ends lost 4 bases at V and 0 bases at J; junction bases unmatched: 5. CDR3 sequence (DNA): TGTGCCATCAGTGGCCAGCGGGGGAGCTCCTACAATGAGCAGTTCTTC. It codes for CAISGQRGSSYNEQFF.

V gene TRBV7-2 combines with J gene TRBJ1-1; no clear D. Germline assignment: CDR1 SGHTA and CDR2 FQGNSA. CDR3 length: 13 amino acids. V was clipped by 6 bases and J by 4 bases, with 12 bases between them. The CDR3 protein is CASRRNSGTEAFF. CDR3 in DNA: TGTGCCAGCAGACGGAACAGCGGCACTGAAGCTTTCTTT.

The gene calls are TRBV6-5 and TRBJ1-1; 7 bases match TRBD1. V shed 7 bases and J 0 bases; nucleotides not matched to a gene: 8. The CDR3 is 15 amino acids. The germline CDR1 and CDR2 sequences are MNHEY and SVGAGI. The CDR3 DNA is TGTGCCAGCATGGAGACAGGGAGAATGAACACTGAAGCTTTCTTT. Protein product: CASMETGRMNTEAFF.

This chain links TRBV4-1 with TRBJ1-3; no firm D call. The V and J ends lost 2 bases and 10 bases respectively, with 9 bases between them. The CDR3 is made up of 12 amino acids. Per germline, CDR1 MGHRA and CDR2 YSYEKL. The chain's CDR3 is CASSQSTGTIYF. As DNA, the CDR3 is TGCGCCAGCAGCCAATCGACTGGGACCATATATTTT.

The chain carries TRBV6-5 and TRBJ1-5; 8 bases line up with TRBD1. This CDR3 contains 15 residues. Looked up from germline, CDR1 is MNHEY and CDR2 is SVGAGI. Losses at the gene ends were 9 bases for V and 2 bases for J; bases not matched to a gene: 9. The CDR3: CASRAGGYRNQPQHF. DNA for the CDR3: TGTGCCAGTCGGGCAGGGGGCTATCGCAATCAGCCCCAGCATTTT.

This clone appeared a few times. The chain joins TRBV12-3 or TRBV12-4 to TRBJ1-1; D not certain. The CDR3 covers 13 residues. The V end was cut by 4 bases, the J end by 3 bases, with 9 bases between. The CDR3 spells CASSSSGYTEAFF. CDR3 DNA: TGTGCCAGCAGTTCGTCGGGGTACACTGAAGCTTTCTTT.

The CDR3 here is CASSQQTGAIEKLFF. The CDR3 region has the DNA TGTGCCAGCTCACAACAGACAGGGGCAATTGAAAAACTGTTTTTT. The rearrangement uses TRBV18 and TRBJ1-4, with TRBD1 matching 8 bases. This CDR3 region has 15 residues. V was pared by 4 bases and J by 7 bases, with 8 bases of the junction left unmatched. Germline assignment: CDR1 KGHSH and CDR2 LQKENI.

This clone has just a few counts. The V call is TRBV11-2, the J call TRBJ2-1; TRBD1 might be the D (5 bases). Germline CDR1 and CDR2: SGHAT and FQNNGV. V was cut by 5 bases and J by 7 bases, with 21 bases left in between. There are 16 residues in the CDR3. As DNA, the CDR3 is TGTGCCAGCAGCCCCCGAGGCTCAGGGCGACGTAATGAGCAGTTCTTC. Protein: CASSPRGSGRRNEQFF.

The chain is built from TRBV11-3 and TRBJ2-2, with D possibly matching TRBD1 (6 bases). The CDR3 is 18 residues long. CDR1 SGHNT and CDR2 YENEEA come from the germline V gene. The V gene lost 0 bases and the J gene lost 5 bases, with 19 bases spanning the gap. The CDR3 reads CASSLERATGSRTGELFF. As DNA, the CDR3 is TGTGCCAGCAGCTTAGAGCGTGCGACAGGATCTCGGACCGGGGAGCTGTTTTTT. The full variable domain, with the rest looked up from reference TRBV11-3 and TRBJ2-2, is EAGVVQSPRYKIIEKKQPVAFWCNPISGHNTLYWYLQNLGQGPELLIRYENEEAVDDSQLPKDRFSAERLKGVDSTLKIQPAELGDSAVYLCASSLERATGSRTGELFFGEGSRLTVL.

The chain carries TRBV5-4 and TRBJ2-7, with D possibly matching TRBD1 (5 bases). The CDR3 covers 15 residues. The germline gives CDR1 SGHNT, CDR2 YYREEE (reference sequence). Trimming took 8 bases from V and 7 from J, leaving 25 bases between them. In DNA, the CDR3 is TGTGCCAGTTCAGCTTGGGAAGGGGTAAGGAAGGAGCAGTACTTC. Amino acid sequence: CASSAWEGVRKEQYF.

The rearrangement links TRBV5-1 to TRBJ2-3, with D possibly TRBD2 on 5 matching bases. In germline, CDR1 is SGHRS, CDR2 YFSETQ. Between the trimmed V and J ends, which lost 2 bases and 5 bases, there was a span of 12 bases. The CDR3 sequence is 14 residues long. The CDR3 loop is CASSFTIGLDTQYF. In nucleotides, the CDR3 is TGCGCCAGCAGCTTTACCATTGGACTAGATACGCAGTATTTT.

The chain uses TRBV23-1 and TRBJ1-5; TRBD1 might be the D (5 bases). TRBV23-1 is an open reading frame, and its role is uncertain. The CDR3 is 14 residues long. The V end was cut by 6 bases, the J end by 5 bases, with 14 bases between. The CDR3 nucleotides are TGCGCCAGCAGGATTAGGGGTTGGGATCAGCCCCAGCATTTT. As protein: CASRIRGWDQPQHF.

This rearrangement joins TRBV12-3 or TRBV12-4 to TRBJ1-1, with 9 bases fitting TRBD1. The CDR3 sequence is 12 residues long. J lost 10 bases, V lost 4 bases, and 4 bases had no gene match. CDR3 protein: CASSSQGAGAFF. The CDR3 nucleotides are TGTGCCAGCAGTTCACAGGGGGCGGGAGCTTTCTTT.